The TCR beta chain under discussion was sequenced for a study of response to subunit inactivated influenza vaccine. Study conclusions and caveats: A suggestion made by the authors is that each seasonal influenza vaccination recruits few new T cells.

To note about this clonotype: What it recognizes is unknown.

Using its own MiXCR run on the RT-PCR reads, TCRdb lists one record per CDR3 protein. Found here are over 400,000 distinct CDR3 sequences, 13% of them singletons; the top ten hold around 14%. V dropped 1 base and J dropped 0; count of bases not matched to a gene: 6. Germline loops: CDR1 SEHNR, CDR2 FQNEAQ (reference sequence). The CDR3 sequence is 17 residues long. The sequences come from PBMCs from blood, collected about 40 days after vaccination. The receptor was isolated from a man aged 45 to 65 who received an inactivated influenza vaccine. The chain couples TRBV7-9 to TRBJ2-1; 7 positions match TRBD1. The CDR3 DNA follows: TGTGCCAGCAGCTTAGAAGGGGGCCGGAGCTCCTACAATGAGCAGTTCTTC. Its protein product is CASSLEGGRSSYNEQFF.